A single T cell receptor (beta chain) is shown here with its context. The antigen remains unidentified. Documented time point: after neoadjuvant nivolumab, at surgical resection. This sample is drawn from a study of neoadjuvant anti-PD-1 for oral cavity cancer. Study-wide context: Before surgery, most patients got three to four biweekly 3 mg/kg nivolumab doses. Study findings and constraints: TCR analyses covered only a few patients per response group.

Assay used: immunoSEQ multiplex PCR; TCRdb lists only in-frame clones, some missing. The data show around 14,000 clones, with less than 80% seen just once and less than 3.5% held by the top ten. CDR1 and CDR2 from the germline V gene are LGHNA and YNFKEQ. The V end lost 4 bases, the J end lost 0 bases, and 16 bases lay between the germline ends. This CDR3 is 17 amino acids long. The chain carries TRBV4-2 and TRBJ2-1, with D possibly TRBD2 on 7 matching bases. The sequence came from a person aged 40 to 85 with oral cavity squamous cell carcinoma. The sample was PBMCs, taken after nivolumab (anti-PD-1) treatment. CDR3 region: CASSPLGGGSSYNEQFF. The CDR3 region has the DNA TGTGCCAGCAGCCCCCTTGGGGGCGGGAGCTCCTACAATGAGCAGTTCTTC.